This TCR beta chain originates from a study of immune evolution from preneoplasia to lung adenocarcinoma. Each case's diagnosis was confirmed by two pathologists on H&E. Germline V gene data show CDR1 as SGHTA and CDR2 as FQGNSA. With 3 bases removed from V and 5 bases from J, the gap between germline ends came to 10 bases. This CDR3 comprises 13 residues. Sequenced by immunoSEQ multiplex PCR; TCRdb stores in-frame clones only, minus some. The table lists 7,500 to 8,500 clones, roughly four fifths of them singletons. The sample consisted of FFPE invasive lung adenocarcinoma tissue. The V call is TRBV7-2, the J call TRBJ2-5; D remains ambiguous. The sequence derives from a person between 50 and 70 years old with lung adenocarcinoma. The CDR3 nucleotides read TGTGCCAGCAGCTTTTTCCCCCGGGAGACCCAGTACTTC. Translation: CASSFFPRETQYF. The variable domain in full, completed from reference TRBV7-2 and TRBJ2-5, reads GAGVSQSPSNKVTEKGKDVELRCDPISGHTALYWYRQSLGQGLEFLIYFQGNSAPDKSGLPSDRFSAERTGGSVSTLTIQRTQQEDSAVYLCASSFFPRETQYFGPGTRLLVL.